A selection of T cell receptor beta chains follows, all from one sample in a study of T-cell reconstitution after alpha-beta-depleted transplantation in children. TCRdb re-derived calls from the PCR reads in MiXCR, one entry per CDR3 protein. The sample holds about 360,000 distinct CDR3 sequences, about 14% seen once. Material: PBMCs, obtained from the stem cell graft. The receptors stem from a human donor who donated a stem cell graft to a child with Fanconi anemia. The CDR3 runs from the conserved cysteine through the conserved F or W. Each record gives: V gene, D gene, J gene, clone size, CDR3 protein, CDR3 DNA. D genes are given only for firm matches. Not all rows give a size; the values are once, few, many and, for expanded clones, a class.

V: TRBV6-1
D: TRBD1
J: TRBJ2-6
size: NA
CDR3: CASNGGQGGFSGANVLTF
DNA: TGTGCCAGCAACGGCGGACAGGGGGGTTTCTCTGGGGCCAACGTCCTGACTTTC

V: TRBV11-3
D: TRBD1
J: TRBJ2-4
size: many
CDR3: CASSPPGRQGPAKNIQYF
DNA: TGTGCCAGCAGCCCGCCGGGACGACAGGGCCCAGCCAAAAACATTCAGTACTTC

V: TRBV7-2
D: NA
J: TRBJ2-1
size: many
CDR3: CASSLVRENEQFF
DNA: TGTGCCAGCAGCTTAGTTAGGGAGAATGAGCAGTTCTTC

V: TRBV3-1
D: NA
J: TRBJ2-1
size: NA
CDR3: CACSQGTGAYNEQFF
DNA: TGTGCCTGCAGCCAAGGCACGGGGGCTTACAATGAGCAGTTCTTC

V: TRBV5-5
D: NA
J: TRBJ1-3
size: many
CDR3: CASSYDSRYSGNTIYF
DNA: TGTGCCAGCAGCTACGACAGTAGATACTCTGGAAACACCATATATTTT

V: TRBV5-1
D: TRBD1
J: TRBJ2-1
size: many
CDR3: CASSLDLTGYYNEQFF
DNA: TGCGCCAGCAGCTTGGACCTGACAGGGTACTACAATGAGCAGTTCTTC

V: TRBV5-1
D: TRBD1
J: TRBJ2-6
size: NA
CDR3: CASSNRGGPGANVLTF
DNA: TGCGCCAGCAGTAACAGGGGCGGCCCTGGGGCCAACGTCCTGACTTTC

V: TRBV20-1
D: NA
J: TRBJ1-4
size: NA
CDR3: CSAREFPVETNEKLFF
DNA: TGCAGTGCTCGGGAGTTCCCAGTGGAAACTAATGAAAAACTGTTTTTT

V: TRBV5-5
D: TRBD1
J: TRBJ1-5
size: NA
CDR3: CASRWGQGDNQPQHF
DNA: TGTGCCAGCAGGTGGGGGCAGGGGGACAATCAGCCCCAGCATTTT

V: TRBV7-2
D: NA
J: TRBJ1-1
size: NA
CDR3: CASSRGTTNTEAFF
DNA: TGTGCCAGCAGCCGAGGAACAACTAACACTGAAGCTTTCTTT

V: TRBV6-5
D: NA
J: TRBJ1-2
size: few
CDR3: CASSLNDVGGYTF
DNA: TGTGCCAGCAGTTTAAACGACGTAGGGGGCTACACCTTC

V: TRBV12-3/TRBV12-4
D: TRBD1
J: TRBJ1-1
size: few
CDR3: CASRGQGISEAFF
DNA: TGTGCCAGCAGGGGACAGGGGATTTCTGAAGCTTTCTTT

V: TRBV6-5
D: NA
J: TRBJ1-2
size: few
CDR3: CASSYSPDSYGYTF
DNA: TGTGCCAGCAGTTACTCACCCGACAGCTATGGCTACACCTTC

V: TRBV10-1
D: NA
J: TRBJ2-2
size: NA
CDR3: CASSESPGELFF
DNA: TGCGCCAGCAGTGAGTCACCCGGGGAGCTGTTTTTT

V: TRBV12-3/TRBV12-4
D: NA
J: TRBJ2-3
size: NA
CDR3: CASSTRTPAKDTQYF
DNA: TGTGCCAGCAGTACCCGAACCCCGGCTAAAGATACGCAGTATTTT

V: TRBV12-3/TRBV12-4
D: NA
J: TRBJ2-5
size: many
CDR3: CASSRGRQETQYF
DNA: TGTGCCAGCAGTAGGGGCAGACAAGAGACCCAGTACTTC

V: TRBV10-3
D: NA
J: TRBJ1-6
size: many
CDR3: CAISDEVESSPLHF
DNA: TGTGCCATCAGTGATGAGGTTGAGAGTTCACCCCTCCACTTT

V: TRBV7-8
D: NA
J: TRBJ1-1
size: NA
CDR3: CASSVSGTSNTEAFF
DNA: TGTGCCAGCAGTGTGAGCGGGACATCGAACACTGAAGCTTTCTTT

V: TRBV7-2
D: NA
J: TRBJ2-1
size: many
CDR3: CASSFPSSYNEQFF
DNA: TGTGCCAGCAGCTTCCCGAGCTCCTACAATGAGCAGTTCTTC

V: TRBV3-1
D: NA
J: TRBJ2-1
size: many
CDR3: CASSQDGVGANEQFF
DNA: TGTGCCAGCAGCCAAGACGGGGTGGGGGCGAATGAGCAGTTCTTC

V: TRBV5-6
D: NA
J: TRBJ1-5
size: NA
CDR3: CASSWWGASNQPQHF
DNA: TGTGCCAGCAGCTGGTGGGGGGCAAGCAATCAGCCCCAGCATTTT

V: TRBV27
D: NA
J: TRBJ2-3
size: NA
CDR3: CASSLYLTRTDTQYF
DNA: TGTGCCAGCAGTTTATACCTTACACGTACAGATACGCAGTATTTT